The sequence of this T cell receptor beta chain was determined in a study of immune evolution from preneoplasia to lung adenocarcinoma. Notes on the study in general: Top clone frequencies peaked in normal lung, apparently declining through invasive adenocarcinoma. Clonality was highest in normal lung, lower in later-stage lesions apparently.

The V gene's germline CDR1 is SNHLY and CDR2 FYNNEI. This CDR3 has 14 residues. V was clipped by 4 bases and J by 1 base, with 10 bases between them. A remark on this clone: The antigen is not known. Other DNA sequences from this sample encode an identical CDR3 as well.

Clones were read by immunoSEQ multiplex PCR, and TCRdb kept only the in-frame ones, dropping some. Of about 2,800 clones in the sample, about 85% were seen once. Patients had resection in Japan or China between the mid-2010s and the late 2010s. Each case's diagnosis was confirmed by two pathologists on H&E. This TCR was recovered from a person aged 65-85 years with lung adenocarcinoma. The genes are TRBV2 and TRBJ1-1, with D perhaps matching TRBD1 (5 bases). Specimen: FFPE adjacent normal lung tissue. The DNA for the CDR3 is TGTGCCAGCAGTGCGACAGCCTCGAACACTGAAGCTTTCTTT. Its translation: CASSATASNTEAFF.